This T cell receptor beta chain was sequenced for a study of control samples from healthy donors and cancer patients. TCRdb's table, derived via immunoSEQ multiplex PCR, lists solely in-frame clones and lacks some. The table records approximately 97,000 clones, approximately 92% of them present only once. V dropped 4 bases and J dropped 2 bases, with 15 bases sitting between them. CDR1 is MGHRA and CDR2 is YSYEKL in the germline V gene. The CDR3 spans 15 residues. V usage is TRBV4-1 and J usage is TRBJ2-7; D is unresolved. Sequenced: blood. This clonotype was obtained from a human donor in good health. The donor label of this sample is uncertain. CDR3 sequence: CASSPAQYGAYEQYF. The CDR3 DNA reads as TGCGCCAGCAGCCCAGCGCAGTACGGAGCCTACGAGCAGTACTTC.